The sequence of this T cell receptor (beta chain) was determined in a study of CDR3 diversity in severe acne. TCRdb recomputed calls from the PCR reads with MiXCR, one row per CDR3 protein. The sample yields more than 80,000 distinct CDR3 sequences, about 49% seen once. This clonotype was picked up many times. Germline CDR1 is MNHEY and CDR2 is SVGEGT. CDR3 length equals 14 residues. V dropped 1 base and J dropped 3 bases, with 10 bases sitting between them. The chain has TRBV6-2 or TRBV6-3 and TRBJ2-7; weak D call: TRBD2 (5 bases). The sequence came from a male donor with severe acne vulgaris. Sequenced input: blood. CDR3 amino acids: CASSYYRDFYEQYF. DNA for the CDR3: TGTGCCAGCAGTTACTACCGGGATTTCTACGAGCAGTACTTC.